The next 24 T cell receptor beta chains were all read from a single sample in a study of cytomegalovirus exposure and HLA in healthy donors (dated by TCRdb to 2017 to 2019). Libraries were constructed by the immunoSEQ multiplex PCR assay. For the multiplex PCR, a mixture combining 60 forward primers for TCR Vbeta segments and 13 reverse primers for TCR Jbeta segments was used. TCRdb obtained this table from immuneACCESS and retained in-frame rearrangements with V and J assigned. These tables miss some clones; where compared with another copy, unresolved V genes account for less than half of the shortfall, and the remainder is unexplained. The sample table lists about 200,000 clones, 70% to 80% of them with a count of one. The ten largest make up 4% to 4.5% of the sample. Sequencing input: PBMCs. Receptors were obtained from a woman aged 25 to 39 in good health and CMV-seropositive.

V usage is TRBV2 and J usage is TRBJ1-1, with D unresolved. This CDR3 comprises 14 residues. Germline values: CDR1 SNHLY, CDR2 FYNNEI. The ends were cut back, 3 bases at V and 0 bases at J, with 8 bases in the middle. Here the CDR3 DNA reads TGTGCCAGCAGTGAGCGACACATGAACACTGAAGCTTTCTTT. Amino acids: CASSERHMNTEAFF. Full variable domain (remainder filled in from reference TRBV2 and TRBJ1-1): EPEVTQTPSHQVTQMGQEVILRCVPISNHLYFYWYRQILGQKVEFLVSFYNNEISEKSEIFDDQFSVERPDGSNFTLKIRSTKLEDSAMYFCASSERHMNTEAFFGQGTRLTVV.

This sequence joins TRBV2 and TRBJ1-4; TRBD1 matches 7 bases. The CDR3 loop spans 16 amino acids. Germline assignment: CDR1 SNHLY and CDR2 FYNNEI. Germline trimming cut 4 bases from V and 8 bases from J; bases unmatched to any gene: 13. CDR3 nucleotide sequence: TGTGCCAGCAGTGGGGAGACAGGGAGGAGCGGAGAAAAACTGTTTTTT. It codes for CASSGETGRSGEKLFF.

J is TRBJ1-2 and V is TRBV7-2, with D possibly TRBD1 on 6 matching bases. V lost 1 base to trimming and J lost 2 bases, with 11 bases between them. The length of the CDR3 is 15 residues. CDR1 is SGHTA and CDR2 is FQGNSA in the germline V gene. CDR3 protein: CASSLVSGQNYGYTF. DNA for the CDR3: TGTGCCAGCAGCTTAGTGTCCGGACAGAACTATGGCTACACCTTC.

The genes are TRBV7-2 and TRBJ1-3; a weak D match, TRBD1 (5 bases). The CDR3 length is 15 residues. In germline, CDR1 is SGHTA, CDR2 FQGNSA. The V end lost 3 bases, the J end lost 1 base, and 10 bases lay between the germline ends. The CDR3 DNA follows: TGTGCCAGCAGCTTCGGAGGGACTTCTGGAAACACCATATATTTT. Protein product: CASSFGGTSGNTIYF.

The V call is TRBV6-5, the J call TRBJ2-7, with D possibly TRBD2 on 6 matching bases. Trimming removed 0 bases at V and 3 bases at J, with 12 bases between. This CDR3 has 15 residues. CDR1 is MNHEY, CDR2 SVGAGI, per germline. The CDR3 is CASSYSSRGLYEQYF. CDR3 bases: TGTGCCAGCAGTTACTCGAGTAGGGGACTCTACGAGCAGTACTTC.

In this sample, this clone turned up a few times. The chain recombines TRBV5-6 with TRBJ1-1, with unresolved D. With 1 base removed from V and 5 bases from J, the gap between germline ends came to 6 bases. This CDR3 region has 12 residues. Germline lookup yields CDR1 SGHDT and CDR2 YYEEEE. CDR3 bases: TGTGCCAGCAGCTTGTGGGAGACTGAAGCTTTCTTT. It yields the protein CASSLWETEAFF.

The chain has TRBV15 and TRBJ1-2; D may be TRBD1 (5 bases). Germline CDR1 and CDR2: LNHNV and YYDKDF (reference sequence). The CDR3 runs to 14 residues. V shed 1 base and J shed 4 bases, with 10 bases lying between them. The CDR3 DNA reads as TGTGCCACCAGCAGAGGGGGCCGCAGCTATGGCTACACCTTC. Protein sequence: CATSRGGRSYGYTF.

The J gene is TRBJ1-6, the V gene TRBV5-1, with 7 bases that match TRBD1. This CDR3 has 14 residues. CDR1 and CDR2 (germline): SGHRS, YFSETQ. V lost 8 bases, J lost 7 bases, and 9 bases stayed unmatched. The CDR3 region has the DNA TGCGCCAGGAAAAACCGGGACAGCAATTCACCCCTCCACTTT. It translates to CARKNRDSNSPLHF.

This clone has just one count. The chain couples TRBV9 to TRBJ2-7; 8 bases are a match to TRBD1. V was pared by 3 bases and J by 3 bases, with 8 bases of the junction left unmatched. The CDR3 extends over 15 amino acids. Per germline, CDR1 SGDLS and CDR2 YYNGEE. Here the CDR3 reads CASSATGTGNYEQYF. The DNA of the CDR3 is TGTGCCAGCAGCGCCACCGGGACAGGAAACTACGAGCAGTACTTC.

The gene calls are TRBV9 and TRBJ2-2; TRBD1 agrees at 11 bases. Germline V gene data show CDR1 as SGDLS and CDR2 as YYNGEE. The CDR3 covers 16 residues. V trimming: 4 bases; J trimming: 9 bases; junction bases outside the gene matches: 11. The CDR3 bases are TGTGCCAGCAGCCCCCGGACAGGGGGCTTCCCAAGGGAGCTGTTTTTT. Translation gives CASSPRTGGFPRELFF.

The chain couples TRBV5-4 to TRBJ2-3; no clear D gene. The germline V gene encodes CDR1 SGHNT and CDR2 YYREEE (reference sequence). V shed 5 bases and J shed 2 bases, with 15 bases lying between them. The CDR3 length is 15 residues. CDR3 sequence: CASSSVFRSTDTQYF. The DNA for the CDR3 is TGTGCCAGCAGTTCCGTTTTCAGGTCCACAGATACGCAGTATTTT.

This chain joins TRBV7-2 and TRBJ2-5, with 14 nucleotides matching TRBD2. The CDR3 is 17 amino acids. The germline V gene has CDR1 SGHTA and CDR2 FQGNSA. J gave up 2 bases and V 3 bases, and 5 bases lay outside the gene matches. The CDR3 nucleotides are TGTGCCAGCAGCTTGGGGACTAGCGGGAGTGGACAAGAGACCCAGTACTTC. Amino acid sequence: CASSLGTSGSGQETQYF.

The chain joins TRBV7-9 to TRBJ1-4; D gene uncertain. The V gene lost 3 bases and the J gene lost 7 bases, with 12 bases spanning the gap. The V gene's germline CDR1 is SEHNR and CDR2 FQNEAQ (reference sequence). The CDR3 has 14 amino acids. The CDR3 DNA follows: TGTGCCAGCAGCTTTCTCTCTAGGAGTGAAAAACTGTTTTTT. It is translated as CASSFLSRSEKLFF.

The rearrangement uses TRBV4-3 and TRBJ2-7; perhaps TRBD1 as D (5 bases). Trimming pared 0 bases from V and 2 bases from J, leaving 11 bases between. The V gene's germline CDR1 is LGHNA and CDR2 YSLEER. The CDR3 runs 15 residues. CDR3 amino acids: CASSQELPDTYEQYF. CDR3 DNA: TGCGCCAGCAGCCAAGAATTGCCGGACACCTACGAGCAGTACTTC.

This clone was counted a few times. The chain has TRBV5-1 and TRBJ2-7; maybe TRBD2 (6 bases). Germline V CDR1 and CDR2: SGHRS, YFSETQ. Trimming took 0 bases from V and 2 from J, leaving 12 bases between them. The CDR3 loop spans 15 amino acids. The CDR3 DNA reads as TGCGCCAGCAGCTTGGTGGCTAGCGAGACCTACGAGCAGTACTTC. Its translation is CASSLVASETYEQYF.

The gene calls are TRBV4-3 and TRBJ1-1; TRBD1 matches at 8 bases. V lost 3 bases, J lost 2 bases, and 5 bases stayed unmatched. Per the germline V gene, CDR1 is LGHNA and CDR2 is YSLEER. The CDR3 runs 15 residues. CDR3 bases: TGCGCCAGCAGCCATGACAGGGGCCTCAACACTGAAGCTTTCTTT. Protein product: CASSHDRGLNTEAFF.

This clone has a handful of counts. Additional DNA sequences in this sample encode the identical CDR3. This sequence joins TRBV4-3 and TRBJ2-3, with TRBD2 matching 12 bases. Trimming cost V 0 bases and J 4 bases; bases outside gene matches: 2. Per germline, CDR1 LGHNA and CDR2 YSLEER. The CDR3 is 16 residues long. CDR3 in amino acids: CASSQELAGGPDTQYF. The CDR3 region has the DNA TGCGCCAGCAGCCAAGAGCTAGCGGGGGGGCCAGATACGCAGTATTTT.

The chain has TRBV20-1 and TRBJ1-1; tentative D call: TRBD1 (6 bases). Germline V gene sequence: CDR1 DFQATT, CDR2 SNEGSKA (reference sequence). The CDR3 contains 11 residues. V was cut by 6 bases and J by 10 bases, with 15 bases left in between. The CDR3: CSAPGEGAAFF. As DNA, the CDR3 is TGCAGTGCCCCAGGGGAGGGAGCAGCTTTCTTT.

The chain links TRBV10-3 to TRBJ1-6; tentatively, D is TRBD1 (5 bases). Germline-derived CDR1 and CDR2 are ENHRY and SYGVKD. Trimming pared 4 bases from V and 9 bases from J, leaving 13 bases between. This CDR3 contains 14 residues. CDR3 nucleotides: TGTGCCATCAGTGGGATCGGGGGAAGTTCACCCCTCCACTTT. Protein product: CAISGIGGSSPLHF.

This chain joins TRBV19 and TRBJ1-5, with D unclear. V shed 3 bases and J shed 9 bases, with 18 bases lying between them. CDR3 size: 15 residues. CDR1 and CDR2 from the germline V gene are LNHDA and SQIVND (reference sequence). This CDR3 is CASSMVFSSTAPQHF. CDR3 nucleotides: TGTGCCAGTAGTATGGTATTTTCCAGTACAGCGCCCCAGCATTTT.

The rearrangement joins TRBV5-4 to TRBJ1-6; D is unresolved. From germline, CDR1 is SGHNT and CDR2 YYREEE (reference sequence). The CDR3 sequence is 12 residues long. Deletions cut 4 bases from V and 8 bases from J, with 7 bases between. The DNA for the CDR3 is TGTGCCAGCAGCCTCACGGATTCACCCCTCCACTTT. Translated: CASSLTDSPLHF. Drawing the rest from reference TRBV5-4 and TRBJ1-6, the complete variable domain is ETGVTQSPTHLIKTRGQQVTLRCSSQSGHNTVSWYQQALGQGPQFIFQYYREEENGRGNFPPRFSGLQFPNYSSELNVNALELDDSALYLCASSLTDSPLHFGNGTRLTVT.

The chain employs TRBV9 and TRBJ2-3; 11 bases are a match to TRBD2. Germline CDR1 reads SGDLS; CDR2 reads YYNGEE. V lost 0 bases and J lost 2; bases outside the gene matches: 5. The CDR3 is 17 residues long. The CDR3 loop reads CASSVDPSGGLTDTQYF. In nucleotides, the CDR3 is TGTGCCAGCAGCGTAGATCCTAGCGGGGGGCTCACAGATACGCAGTATTTT.

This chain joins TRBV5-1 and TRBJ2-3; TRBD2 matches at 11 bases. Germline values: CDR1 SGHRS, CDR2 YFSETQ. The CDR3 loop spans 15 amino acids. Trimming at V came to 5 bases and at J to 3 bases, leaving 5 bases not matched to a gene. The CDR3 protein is CASRSGLAETDTQYF. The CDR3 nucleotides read TGCGCCAGCAGGTCGGGACTAGCGGAAACAGATACGCAGTATTTT.

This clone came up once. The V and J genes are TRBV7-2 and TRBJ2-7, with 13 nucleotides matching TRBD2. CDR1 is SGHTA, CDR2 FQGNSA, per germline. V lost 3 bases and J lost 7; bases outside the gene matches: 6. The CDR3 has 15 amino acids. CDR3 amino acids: CASSFTSGGAWEQYF. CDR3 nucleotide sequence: TGTGCCAGCAGCTTCACTAGCGGGGGGGCTTGGGAGCAGTACTTC.